Below are 28 T cell receptor beta chains sequenced from a single sample in a study of T-cell reconstitution after alpha-beta-depleted transplantation in children (dated by TCRdb to 2016 to 2017). What the treatment or condition label conveys for this sample: allogeneic hematopoietic cell transplantation with graft depleted of TCRalphabeta T cells and CD19 B cells. The library relied on PCR. The instrument given in TCRdb is Illumina HiSeq 2500. TCR library preparation used molecular barcoding, with unique molecular identifiers applied to normalize quantification of the TCRbeta repertoire. Using fastp at Q25 and MiXCR, TCRdb reprocessed the public reads and kept productive beta chains. Each entry is one CDR3 protein sequence, shown with its most common DNA and genes. In all, the sample holds about 110,000 distinct CDR3 sequences, and approximately 6.4% of those were seen once. Approximately 23% of the sample goes to the ten largest clones.

Sequenced material: PBMCs, mostly from graft donor cells, taken 360 days after TCRalphabeta/CD19-depleted stem cell transplant. The receptors originated from a male patient aged 2 to 9 who had a stem cell transplant for acute lymphoblastic leukemia, so the T cells may come from the graft donor.

This clonotype showed up many times. The V gene is TRBV7-2, the J gene TRBJ2-5; 11 bases are shared with TRBD2. CDR3 length equals 14 residues. The germline gives CDR1 SGHTA, CDR2 FQGNSA. Germline trimming cut 5 bases from V and 5 bases from J; bases unmatched to any gene: 4. CDR3 residues: CASSMTSGMETQYF. CDR3 in DNA: TGTGCCAGCAGCATGACTAGCGGGATGGAGACCCAGTACTTC.

This clonotype turned up a few times. The chain joins TRBV30 to TRBJ1-5; D ambiguous. Per the germline V gene, CDR1 is GTSNPN and CDR2 is SVGIG (reference sequence). V shed 3 bases and J shed 3 bases, with 9 bases lying between them. The CDR3 is made up of 13 amino acids. The CDR3 is CAWSEVFNQPQHF. The CDR3 DNA is TGTGCCTGGAGCGAGGTCTTCAATCAGCCCCAGCATTTT.

The V call is TRBV18, the J call TRBJ1-1; D gene uncertain. The germline gives CDR1 KGHSH, CDR2 LQKENI. The CDR3 has 12 residues. The V gene lost 5 bases and the J gene lost 5 bases, with 9 bases spanning the gap. Here the CDR3 reads CASSESVTEAFF. The CDR3 coding sequence is TGTGCCAGCTCAGAGTCAGTGACTGAAGCTTTCTTT. The complete variable domain, with remaining parts taken from reference TRBV18 and TRBJ1-1, reads NAGVMQNPRHLVRRRGQEARLRCSPMKGHSHVYWYRQLPEEGLKFMVYLQKENIIDESGMPKERFSAEFPKEGPSILRIQQVVRGDSAAYFCASSESVTEAFFGQGTRLTVV.

The genes are TRBV7-9 and TRBJ2-7, with D possibly matching TRBD1 (5 bases). Germline CDR1 reads SEHNR; CDR2 reads FQNEAQ (reference sequence). The CDR3 spans 15 residues. V was trimmed by 5 bases and J by 2 bases, leaving 16 bases between them. In nucleotides, the CDR3 is TGTGCCAGCAGCCACAGGAGTAATCCCCCCTACGAGCAGTACTTC. Protein sequence: CASSHRSNPPYEQYF.

The rearrangement links TRBV4-2 to TRBJ2-3, with a weak D call TRBD1 (5 bases). The CDR3 is 15 residues long. V lost 1 base, J lost 5 bases, and 13 bases lay in between. CDR1 and CDR2 (germline): LGHNA, YNFKEQ. CDR3 DNA: TGTGCCAGCAGCCAAGCCCCCAGGGCTCAAGATACGCAGTATTTT. Translated: CASSQAPRAQDTQYF.

A few counts support this clonotype. The DNA for the CDR3 is TGTGCCAGCAGCCCCCTGCGGGTGATAGAGTCTAACTATGGCTACACCTTC. It specifies CASSPLRVIESNYGYTF. The V and J genes are TRBV27 and TRBJ1-2; D ambiguous. Trimming removed 6 bases from V and 0 bases from J, with 20 bases in between. In germline, CDR1 is MNHEY, CDR2 SMNVEV (reference sequence). The CDR3 length is 17 residues.

The chain joins TRBV20-1 to TRBJ2-7; D may match TRBD1 or TRBD2 (5 bases each). Germline values: CDR1 DFQATT, CDR2 SNEGSKA (reference sequence). The CDR3 loop spans 12 amino acids. Trimming took 3 bases from V and 7 from J, leaving 13 bases between them. The DNA of the CDR3 is TGCAGTGCTAGCGGCAGGGAGAAGGAGCAGTACTTC. Translation gives CSASGREKEQYF.

This clonotype occurred many times. The CDR3 loop is CASSLVRANEQFF. In DNA, the CDR3 is TGTGCCAGCAGCTTAGTTAGGGCCAATGAGCAGTTCTTC. This chain links TRBV7-8 with TRBJ2-1; D gene unclear. V was trimmed by 1 base and J by 6 bases, leaving 7 bases between them. The CDR3 has 13 residues. Germline V gene data show CDR1 as SGHVS and CDR2 as FQNEAQ.

Comments on this clonotype: This may be a read error, as it is one base from a much larger clone. The V call is TRBV10-3, the J call TRBJ2-3; TRBD1 matches 8 bases. Trimming took 6 bases from V and 2 from J; bases not matched to a gene: 7. This CDR3 contains 15 residues. CDR1 is ENHRY and CDR2 is SYGVKD in the germline V gene. The DNA of the CDR3 is TGTGCCATCAGCTGGACAGGGCAATTCACAGATACGCAGTATTTT. Protein product: CAISWTGQFTDTQYF.

This clonotype showed up many times. The chain joins TRBV9 to TRBJ2-6; TRBD2 matches at 8 bases. V was pared by 1 base and J by 2 bases, with 11 bases of the junction left unmatched. There are 19 residues in the CDR3. In germline, CDR1 is SGDLS, CDR2 YYNGEE. CDR3 region: CASSVRYAGGSTGANVLTF. Written as DNA, the CDR3 is TGTGCCAGCAGCGTAAGGTACGCGGGGGGCTCTACTGGGGCCAACGTCCTGACTTTC.

There are many counts of this clonotype. V gene TRBV7-9 combines with J gene TRBJ2-7; D remains ambiguous. This CDR3 spans 12 amino acids. CDR1 is SEHNR and CDR2 is FQNEAQ in the germline V gene (reference sequence). V gave up 1 base and J gave up 7 bases, with 8 bases separating them. In DNA form, the CDR3 reads TGTGCCAGCAGCTTAGGCAACCCTGAGCAGTACTTC. It codes for CASSLGNPEQYF.

This clonotype has at least ten counts. The chain links TRBV28 to TRBJ2-3, with 7 bases fitting TRBD2. This CDR3 contains 14 residues. The trim removed 3 bases at V and 1 base at J, leaving 1 base unmatched. Per germline, CDR1 MDHEN and CDR2 SYDVKM. CDR3 sequence (DNA): TGTGCCAGCAGTTTCACTAGCGGCACAGATACGCAGTATTTT. Translation: CASSFTSGTDTQYF.

This clonotype occurred many times. The rearrangement uses TRBV2 and TRBJ2-7; 10 bases are a match to TRBD1. V lost 7 bases to trimming and J lost 3 bases; unmatched junction nucleotides: 6. Germline values: CDR1 SNHLY, CDR2 FYNNEI. The CDR3 has 14 amino acids. CDR3 in amino acids: CASTRTGGIYEQYF. DNA of the CDR3: TGTGCCAGCACTCGGACAGGGGGAATCTACGAGCAGTACTTC. The entire variable domain, with the rest obtained from reference TRBV2 and TRBJ2-7, is as follows: EPEVTQTPSHQVTQMGQEVILRCVPISNHLYFYWYRQILGQKVEFLVSFYNNEISEKSEIFDDQFSVERPDGSNFTLKIRSTKLEDSAMYFCASTRTGGIYEQYFGPGTRLTVT.

This clonotype was picked up many times. V usage is TRBV7-6 and J usage is TRBJ2-1; TRBD2 is a possible D gene (6 bases). The CDR3 extends over 15 amino acids. Trimming took off 4 bases at V and 5 bases at J, with 15 bases between the two ends. CDR1 SGHVS and CDR2 FNYEAQ come from the germline V gene. The CDR3 nucleotides read TGTGCCAGCAGCTGGCTAGCGCCATTAAACAATGAGCAGTTCTTC. Its protein product is CASSWLAPLNNEQFF.

The gene calls are TRBV27 and TRBJ2-5, with 10 bases lining up with TRBD2. Germline V gene data show CDR1 as MNHEY and CDR2 as SMNVEV (reference sequence). Losses at the gene ends were 5 bases for V and 5 bases for J; bases not matched to a gene: 8. This CDR3 contains 15 residues. The CDR3 here is CASSKAGGPTETQYF. The DNA for the CDR3 is TGTGCCAGCAGTAAAGCGGGAGGGCCCACGGAGACCCAGTACTTC.

This clonotype was found many times. The V gene is TRBV5-1, the J gene TRBJ2-5; tentative D call: TRBD2 (6 bases). The CDR3 is made up of 13 amino acids. In germline, CDR1 is SGHRS, CDR2 YFSETQ. Deletions cut 3 bases from V and 5 bases from J, with 11 bases between. This CDR3 is CASSYSGEETQYF. The CDR3 coding sequence is TGCGCCAGCAGCTACTCGGGGGAGGAGACCCAGTACTTC. Variable domain in full (rest from reference TRBV5-1 and TRBJ2-5): KAGVTQTPRYLIKTRGQQVTLSCSPISGHRSVSWYQQTPGQGLQFLFEYFSETQRNKGNFPGRFSGRQFSNSRSEMNVSTLELGDSALYLCASSYSGEETQYFGPGTRLLVL.

At least ten counts were recorded for this clonotype. The chain recombines TRBV11-2 with TRBJ2-3, with 9 bases lining up with TRBD2. CDR1 and CDR2 (germline): SGHAT, FQNNGV. V lost 5 bases, J lost 3 bases, and 9 bases stayed unmatched. The CDR3 contains 16 residues. The CDR3 region is CASSPGLASRTDTQYF. Written as DNA, the CDR3 is TGTGCCAGCAGCCCGGGACTAGCCTCCCGGACAGATACGCAGTATTTT.

Many counts were recorded for this clonotype. The chain uses TRBV7-6 and TRBJ2-3, with 8 bases aligning to TRBD1. CDR3 length: 15 amino acids. V lost 5 bases, J lost 2 bases, and 6 bases stayed unmatched. Germline CDR1 SGHVS, CDR2 FNYEAQ. The CDR3 loop reads CASSPRDRLTDTQYF. The CDR3 region has the DNA TGTGCCAGCAGCCCCCGGGACAGGCTCACAGATACGCAGTATTTT.

This clonotype occurred a few times. This chain connects TRBV11-2 to TRBJ2-7; 11 bases agree with TRBD2. With V trimmed by 5 bases and J by 1 base, 16 bases remained unmatched. The CDR3 runs to 19 residues. Germline V gives CDR1 SGHAT, CDR2 FQNNGV. CDR3 region: CASSELTSGAVINSYEQYF. The CDR3 coding sequence is TGTGCCAGCAGCGAACTGACTAGCGGGGCCGTAATTAATTCCTACGAGCAGTACTTC.

The table lists this clonotype with a few counts. The gene calls are TRBV28 and TRBJ2-4, with D possibly matching TRBD2 (5 bases). In germline, CDR1 is MDHEN, CDR2 SYDVKM. The CDR3 runs 16 residues. The V end lost 8 bases, the J end lost 2 bases, and 19 bases lay between the germline ends. The CDR3 DNA is TGTGCCAGCGACGCCCGGGCAGGAGGAACCAAAAACATTCAGTACTTC. It encodes CASDARAGGTKNIQYF.

The chain uses TRBV6-5 and TRBJ1-6; D ambiguous. Between the trimmed V and J ends, which lost 2 bases and 0 bases, there was a span of 11 bases. The CDR3 is 17 amino acids. Germline CDR1 and CDR2: MNHEY and SVGAGI. CDR3 DNA sequence: TGTGCCAGCAGTTACCCGGGGAGCCGCTCCTATAATTCACCCCTCCACTTT. This encodes CASSYPGSRSYNSPLHF.

At least ten counts were recorded for this clonotype. The rearrangement joins TRBV11-2 to TRBJ1-5, with 8 bases identical to TRBD1. Per the germline V gene, CDR1 is SGHAT and CDR2 is FQNNGV. CDR3 length: 15 amino acids. V lost 2 bases, J lost 3 bases, and 3 bases stayed unmatched. The CDR3: CASSLRTGYNQPQHF. DNA of the CDR3: TGTGCCAGCAGCTTAAGGACAGGGTACAATCAGCCCCAGCATTTT.

Only a few counts were recorded for this clonotype. Sequence at one end of the junction differs from germline and may be a read error. The gene calls are TRBV3-1 and TRBJ2-7, with D maybe TRBD2 (5 bases). CDR3 length: 14 amino acids. The germline V gene has CDR1 LGHDT and CDR2 YNNKEL (reference sequence). The CDR3 DNA is TGTGCCAGCAGCCAAGAGGCTCTAGCCTACGAGCAGCACTTC. This codes for CASSQEALAYEQHF.

This clonotype was seen many times. V and J are TRBV20-1 and TRBJ2-3, with D perhaps matching TRBD2 (5 bases). CDR3 size: 15 residues. Germline loops: CDR1 DFQATT, CDR2 SNEGSKA (reference sequence). V was cut by 6 bases and J by 6 bases, with 22 bases left in between. The CDR3 is CSANIWSGIGDTQYF. CDR3 in DNA: TGCAGTGCCAATATCTGGAGCGGCATAGGGGATACGCAGTATTTT.

In its sample, this clonotype was seen a few times. The chain carries TRBV4-2 and TRBJ2-5; TRBD2 agrees at 7 bases. The CDR3 runs to 18 residues. Trimming removed 0 bases from V and 0 bases from J; junction bases left unmatched: 10. Germline loops: CDR1 LGHNA, CDR2 YNFKEQ. The CDR3 spells CASSQDSDLAEHQETQYF. The CDR3 DNA reads as TGTGCCAGCAGCCAAGACTCGGACCTAGCGGAACACCAAGAGACCCAGTACTTC.

This clonotype was seen only a few times. This chain links TRBV23-1 with TRBJ2-1, with D perhaps matching TRBD1 or TRBD2 (5 bases each). TRBV23-1 is noted as an ORF with a role that remains uncertain. The CDR3 runs to 15 residues. With 8 bases removed from V and 0 bases from J, the gap between germline ends came to 14 bases. In DNA form, the CDR3 reads TGCGCCAGCGCTAGGGACGGCGCCTCCTACAATGAGCAGTTCTTC. It yields the protein CASARDGASYNEQFF.

The chain links TRBV9 to TRBJ2-3; unclear D gene. The CDR3 contains 15 residues. V was shortened by 0 bases and J by 2 bases, with 10 bases between the two germline ends. The germline CDR1 and CDR2 sequences are SGDLS and YYNGEE. CDR3 sequence: CASSVGGRNTDTQYF. Written as DNA, the CDR3 is TGTGCCAGCAGCGTAGGGGGTAGAAACACAGATACGCAGTATTTT. Full variable domain (remainder filled in from reference TRBV9 and TRBJ2-3): DSGVTQTPKHLITATGQRVTLRCSPRSGDLSVYWYQQSLDQGLQFLIQYYNGEERAKGNILERFSAQQFPDLHSELNLSSLELGDSALYFCASSVGGRNTDTQYFGPGTRLTVL.

This clonotype appeared a few times. This rearrangement joins TRBV7-3 to TRBJ2-2, with TRBD1 matching 11 bases. The ends lost 6 bases at V and 5 bases at J; junction bases unmatched: 8. The CDR3 loop spans 16 amino acids. Germline V CDR1 and CDR2: SGHTA, FQGTGA. The CDR3 DNA follows: TGTGCCAGCAGTTCCCCTCGGGACAGGGGGACCGGGGAGCTGTTTTTT. As protein: CASSSPRDRGTGELFF. Supplemented by reference TRBV7-3 and TRBJ2-2, the full variable domain reads GAGVSQTPSNKVTEKGKYVELRCDPISGHTALYWYRQSLGQGPEFLIYFQGTGAADDSGLPNDRFFAVRPEGSVSTLKIQRTERGDSAVYLCASSSPRDRGTGELFFGEGSRLTVL.